This is a list of T cell receptor beta chains from one sample in a study of CD8 T cells in Susac syndrome. One entry per CDR3 protein, called by TCRdb with MiXCR from the immunoSEQ multiplex PCR reads. The table shows under 200,000 distinct CDR3 sequences, with roughly 96% occurring only once. The sequencing input was CD8+ T cells from PBMCs. These receptors all stem from a human donor with multiple sclerosis. The CDR3 runs from the conserved cysteine through the conserved F or W. A D gene is named only where the DNA matches it firmly. Clone size appears in some rows only: once, few, many, or a class for an expanded clone.

size	length	J	V	D	CDR3	DNA
once	11	TRBJ2-5	TRBV20-1	-	CSAPFVGTQYF	TGCAGTGCTCCTTTTGTGGGGACCCAGTACTTC
-	15	TRBJ2-3	TRBV9	-	CASSVAAGFTDTQYF	TGTGCCAGCAGCGTAGCGGCAGGGTTCACAGATACGCAGTATTTT
-	14	TRBJ2-3	TRBV29-1	TRBD2	CSVGLAGVGDTQYF	TGCAGCGTCGGACTAGCGGGAGTTGGGGATACGCAGTATTTT
-	15	TRBJ2-2	TRBV29-1	TRBD2	CSVAGGRPNTGELFF	TGCAGCGTCGCTGGCGGGAGGCCCAACACCGGGGAGCTGTTTTTT
-	14	TRBJ2-7	TRBV7-9	-	CASSHPTGIGEQYF	TGTGCCAGCAGCCACCCTACAGGGATTGGCGAGCAGTACTTC
-	14	TRBJ2-2	TRBV15	-	CATSRVGDTGELFF	TGTGCCACCAGCAGGGTAGGGGACACCGGGGAGCTGTTTTTT
-	12	TRBJ2-4	TRBV20-1	-	CSARGPLGIQYF	TGCAGTGCTAGAGGCCCGCTTGGCATTCAGTACTTC
once	14	TRBJ1-2	TRBV14	-	CASSQDLAEYGYTF	TGTGCCAGCAGCCAAGATCTGGCAGAATATGGCTACACCTTC
once	15	TRBJ2-3	TRBV2	TRBD2	CASRATSGGRDTQYF	TGTGCCAGCAGGGCGACTAGCGGGGGGAGAGATACGCAGTATTTT
-	16	TRBJ2-7	TRBV3-1	TRBD1	CASSPTGGYVTYEQYF	TGTGCCAGCAGCCCTACAGGGGGCTACGTTACCTACGAGCAGTACTTC
-	12	TRBJ2-2	TRBV11-2	-	CASTRGTGELFF	TGTGCCAGCACCCGAGGAACCGGGGAGCTGTTTTTT
-	11	TRBJ1-2	TRBV27	-	CASGTRGGYTF	TGTGCCAGCGGGACAAGGGGTGGCTACACCTTC
-	14	TRBJ2-1	TRBV2	-	CASSERQIYNEQFF	TGTGCCAGCAGTGAACGACAGATCTACAATGAGCAGTTCTTC
few	16	TRBJ2-3	TRBV14	TRBD2	CASSPLASGGADTQYF	TGTGCCAGCAGCCCCCTGGCTAGCGGGGGAGCGGATACGCAGTATTTT
-	15	TRBJ1-5	TRBV20-1	-	CSARLDSSSNQPQHF	TGCAGTGCTCGCCTGGACAGCTCGAGCAATCAGCCCCAGCATTTT
-	14	TRBJ2-1	TRBV7-9	TRBD2	CASRPASGGDEQFF	TGTGCCAGCCGACCGGCTAGCGGGGGCGATGAGCAGTTCTTC
-	13	TRBJ2-7	TRBV6-1	-	CASSLTRVLEQYF	TGTGCCAGCAGCCTTACCAGGGTCCTCGAGCAGTACTTC
-	15	TRBJ2-7	TRBV27	TRBD1	CASSLSQGGTYEQYF	TGTGCCAGCAGTTTATCACAGGGGGGCACCTACGAGCAGTACTTC
-	19	TRBJ1-2	TRBV9	-	CASSPSATDRPIQDYGYTF	TGTGCCAGCAGCCCGAGTGCGACGGACAGACCAATCCAAGACTATGGCTACACCTTC
-	13	TRBJ2-7	TRBV6-4	-	CASSEGPGWEQYF	TGTGCCAGCAGTGAGGGGCCCGGATGGGAGCAGTACTTC
-	12	TRBJ1-1	TRBV7-9	-	CASSLVRDEAFF	TGTGCCAGCAGCTTAGTGAGGGATGAAGCTTTCTTT
-	15	TRBJ1-6	TRBV6-4	-	CASSEGQGHNSPLHF	TGTGCCAGCAGTGAAGGCCAAGGTCATAATTCACCCCTCCACTTT
-	14	TRBJ2-7	TRBV6-6	TRBD2	CATGQGLASYEQYF	TGTGCCACAGGACAGGGACTAGCGTCCTACGAGCAGTACTTC
-	13	TRBJ2-1	TRBV24-1	-	CATRNTADNEQFF	TGTGCCACCAGAAACACAGCGGACAATGAGCAGTTCTTC
few	14	TRBJ2-1	TRBV7-9	-	CASSLVLGPNEQFF	TGTGCCAGCAGCTTAGTTTTAGGGCCTAATGAGCAGTTCTTC
-	16	TRBJ2-3	TRBV25-1	TRBD2	CASSERTSGRRYTQYF	TGTGCCAGCAGTGAACGGACTAGCGGGAGAAGGTATACGCAGTATTTT
-	10	TRBJ2-2	TRBV20-1	-	CSARAGELFF	TGCAGTGCTAGGGCCGGGGAGCTGTTTTTT
-	14	TRBJ2-7	TRBV4-1	TRBD2	CASSQTSGRFEQYF	TGCGCCAGCAGCCAGACTAGCGGGAGGTTTGAGCAGTACTTC
-	12	TRBJ1-5	TRBV30	-	CAWSMGNQPQHF	TGTGCCTGGAGTATGGGCAATCAGCCCCAGCATTTT
-	16	TRBJ2-7	TRBV27	-	CASSSLAPSVFYEQYF	TGTGCCAGCAGTTCCCTCGCCCCGTCTGTTTTCTACGAGCAGTACTTC
-	14	TRBJ2-7	TRBV20-1	TRBD2	CSALGRDLPYEQYF	TGCAGTGCCCTAGGGAGGGACTTACCCTACGAGCAGTACTTC
-	15	TRBJ2-7	TRBV9	-	CASSPSLVPTYEQYF	TGTGCCAGCAGCCCCTCTCTAGTTCCGACCTACGAGCAGTACTTC
-	16	TRBJ2-3	TRBV7-2	-	CASTLLPGPEADTQYF	TGTGCCAGCACCTTACTACCGGGACCCGAAGCAGATACGCAGTATTTT
-	13	TRBJ1-1	TRBV20-1	-	CSATRPGDTEAFF	TGCAGTGCTACCCGACCGGGGGACACTGAAGCTTTCTTT
-	16	TRBJ2-5	TRBV5-4	TRBD2	CASSKRLAGVAETQYF	TGTGCCAGCAGTAAAAGACTAGCGGGTGTGGCAGAGACCCAGTACTTC
-	16	TRBJ2-7	TRBV15	TRBD1	CATSLPRTGGPYEQYF	TGTGCCACCAGCCTCCCCCGGACAGGGGGCCCCTACGAGCAGTACTTC
-	14	TRBJ1-5	TRBV28	TRBD1	CASRSTGGGQPQHF	TGTGCCAGCAGGAGTACAGGGGGCGGACAGCCCCAGCATTTT
-	13	TRBJ1-1	TRBV29-1	-	CSAPIVGFVEAFF	TGCAGCGCCCCCATAGTTGGGTTTGTTGAAGCTTTCTTT
once	12	TRBJ2-5	TRBV7-9	-	CASSRDKETQYF	TGTGCCAGCAGCCGCGATAAAGAGACCCAGTACTTC
-	13	TRBJ2-2	TRBV29-1	-	CSVPVSSTGELFF	TGCAGCGTTCCGGTCAGTTCCACCGGGGAGCTGTTTTTT
-	13	TRBJ1-2	TRBV5-1	TRBD1	CASSQGQGIGYTF	TGCGCCAGCAGCCAGGGACAGGGGATTGGCTACACCTTC
-	13	TRBJ2-3	TRBV4-1	-	CASSHMVPDTQYF	TGCGCCAGCAGCCACATGGTCCCAGATACGCAGTATTTT
-	15	TRBJ1-2	TRBV2	-	CASSDSEGQVYGYTF	TGTGCCAGCAGTGATTCGGAAGGACAAGTCTATGGCTACACCTTC
-	13	TRBJ2-5	TRBV12-3/TRBV12-4	-	CASSLIQRETQYF	TGTGCCAGCAGTTTAATACAGCGGGAGACCCAGTACTTC
-	16	TRBJ2-5	TRBV21-1	-	CASSKGMGQRQETQYF	TGTGCCAGCAGCAAAGGGATGGGACAGCGGCAAGAGACCCAGTACTTC
-	13	TRBJ2-2	TRBV6-2/TRBV6-3	-	CASSYSNTGELFF	TGTGCCAGCAGTTACTCTAACACCGGGGAGCTGTTTTTT
-	15	TRBJ2-7	TRBV12-3/TRBV12-4	TRBD2	CASRGLAGWGNEQYF	TGTGCCAGCAGAGGATTAGCGGGATGGGGAAACGAGCAGTACTTC
-	16	TRBJ2-6	TRBV5-1	-	CASSWGHYSGANVLTF	TGCGCCAGCAGCTGGGGACACTACTCTGGGGCCAACGTCCTGACTTTC
-	14	TRBJ2-5	TRBV28	-	CASRPPGLWETQYF	TGTGCGAGCCGCCCACCGGGACTTTGGGAGACCCAGTACTTC
-	13	TRBJ2-5	TRBV6-5	-	CASSYSSEGTQYF	TGTGCCAGCAGTTACTCGTCAGAGGGGACCCAGTACTTC
-	17	TRBJ2-4	TRBV4-1	TRBD2	CASSQHAGLADENIQYF	TGCGCCAGCAGCCAACACGCGGGACTAGCGGATGAAAACATTCAGTACTTC
-	16	TRBJ2-3	TRBV29-1	TRBD2	CSVIHRGDYPLDPQYF	TGCAGCGTTATCCACCGTGGGGACTATCCCCTTGATCCGCAGTATTTT
-	15	TRBJ2-1	TRBV6-5	-	CASSSGRQIYNEQFF	TGTGCCAGCAGTTCGGGAAGACAGATTTACAATGAGCAGTTCTTC
-	17	TRBJ2-1	TRBV6-1	TRBD2	CASSKPTGTSGRRRQFF	TGTGCCAGCAGTAAACCCACCGGGACTAGCGGGAGGCGAAGGCAGTTCTTC
-	13	TRBJ2-5	TRBV2	-	CASCSNSMETQYF	TGTGCCAGCTGTTCGAATTCGATGGAGACCCAGTACTTC
-	14	TRBJ2-7	TRBV27	TRBD1	CASSLGQSSYEQYF	TGTGCCAGCAGTTTGGGACAGAGCTCCTACGAGCAGTACTTC
-	15	TRBJ2-5	TRBV9	TRBD2	CASSVETGLAETQYF	TGTGCCAGCAGCGTAGAAACGGGACTAGCGGAGACCCAGTACTTC
once	14	TRBJ2-4	TRBV25-1	-	CASSESRSKNIQYF	TGTGCCAGCAGTGAATCGCGTTCCAAAAACATTCAGTACTTC